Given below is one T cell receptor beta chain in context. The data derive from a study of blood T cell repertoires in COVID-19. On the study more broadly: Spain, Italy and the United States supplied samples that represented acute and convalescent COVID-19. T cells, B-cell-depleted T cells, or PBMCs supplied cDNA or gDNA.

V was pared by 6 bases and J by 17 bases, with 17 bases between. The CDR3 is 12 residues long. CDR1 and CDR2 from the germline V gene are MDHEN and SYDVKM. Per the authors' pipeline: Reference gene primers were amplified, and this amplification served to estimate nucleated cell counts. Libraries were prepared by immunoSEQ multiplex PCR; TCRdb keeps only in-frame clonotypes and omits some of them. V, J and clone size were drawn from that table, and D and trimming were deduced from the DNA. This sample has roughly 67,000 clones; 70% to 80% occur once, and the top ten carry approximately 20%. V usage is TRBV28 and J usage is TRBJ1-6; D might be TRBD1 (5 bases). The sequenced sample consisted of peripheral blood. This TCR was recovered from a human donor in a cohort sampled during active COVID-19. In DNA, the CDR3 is TGTGCCAGCAGGGGAGGGGCAGAGGATTTCCACTTT. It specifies CASRGGAEDFHF.